Listed below are T cell receptor beta chains from one sample, sequenced in a study of T cells in Graves' hyperthyroidism and ophthalmopathy. TCRdb ran MiXCR on the multiplex PCR reads and lists one entry per CDR3 protein. This sample carries hundreds of thousands of distinct CDR3 sequences, approximately 23% of them seen once, and the ten largest clones take under 55%. The specimen sequenced was blood. These receptors were obtained from a woman between 65 and 79 years old with Graves' ophthalmopathy. The CDR3 runs from the conserved cysteine through the conserved F or W. D genes are given only for firm matches. Clone size is shown for a subset of rows, as once, few, many or a class of expanded clone.

size	J	length	D	V	DNA	CDR3
NA	TRBJ2-7	14	TRBD2	TRBV10-3	TGTGCCATCAGGAGCGGGGGGGGATCCTACGAGCAGTACTTC	CAIRSGGGSYEQYF
NA	TRBJ1-5	12	NA	TRBV20-1	TGCAGTGCTATTGGGAGCAATCAGCCCCAGCATTTT	CSAIGSNQPQHF
NA	TRBJ2-7	19	TRBD2	TRBV10-3	TGTGCCATCAGTGACCAGGACAGGGGACTAGCGGGAGGACTACGAGCACAGTACTTC	CAISDQDRGLAGGLRAQYF
NA	TRBJ2-1	14	TRBD2	TRBV11-2	TGTGCCAGCAGCCCCCTTAGCGGGAGCCATGAGCAGTTCTTC	CASSPLSGSHEQFF
few	TRBJ2-3	14	NA	TRBV2	TGTGCCAGCAAACCGGGACCTCACACAGATACGCAGTATTTT	CASKPGPHTDTQYF
NA	TRBJ2-2	17	NA	TRBV4-1	TGCGCCAGCAGCCAAGATCTCGGGGGGCTAAACACCGGGGAGCTGTTTTTT	CASSQDLGGLNTGELFF
few	TRBJ2-1	14	TRBD2	TRBV14	TGTGCCAGCAGCCACATACGACTAGCCAATGAGCAGTTCTTC	CASSHIRLANEQFF
many	TRBJ2-3	16	TRBD2	TRBV12-3/TRBV12-4	TGTGCCAGCAGTGTGGGACTAGCGGGAGGGCCGGATACGCAGTATTTT	CASSVGLAGGPDTQYF
few	TRBJ1-5	15	NA	TRBV28	TGTGCCAGCAGACCCGCCGGGACCGTGAATCAGCCCCAGCATTTT	CASRPAGTVNQPQHF
NA	TRBJ2-3	15	NA	TRBV6-5	TGTGCCAGCAGTTACGCAGGGCGGAGGACAGATACGCAGTATTTT	CASSYAGRRTDTQYF
NA	TRBJ1-6	13	TRBD1	TRBV10-3	TGTGCCATCAGGGACAGGGGGCAATCACCCCTCCACTTT	CAIRDRGQSPLHF
once	TRBJ2-5	15	NA	TRBV14	TGTGCCAGCAGCCAAGCTCCATCGCCGGCGGAGACCCAGTACTTC	CASSQAPSPAETQYF
many	TRBJ1-2	14	NA	TRBV12-3/TRBV12-4	TGTGCCAGCAGTTCAGGCGGACAGCCCTATGGCTACACCTTC	CASSSGGQPYGYTF
once	TRBJ2-1	21	TRBD2	TRBV7-2	TGTGCCAGCAGTTTAAATCGACTAGCGGGAGTATATCGGGTCTCCTACAATGAGCAGTTCTTC	CASSLNRLAGVYRVSYNEQFF
NA	TRBJ1-1	14	NA	TRBV20-1	TGCAGTGCAAAAGCCAGATTCGGGAACACTGAAGCTTTCTTT	CSAKARFGNTEAFF
few	TRBJ1-6	15	NA	TRBV20-1	TGCAGTGCTAGAGATGAGTCCGAACCTCGGTCACCCCTCCACTTT	CSARDESEPRSPLHF
few	TRBJ2-2	13	NA	TRBV5-1	TGCGCCAGCAGGAAGGTCGGGTCCGGGGAGCTGTTTTTT	CASRKVGSGELFF
NA	TRBJ1-2	13	NA	TRBV20-1	TGCAGTGCTAGAGTACCAGCAGGGAGCGGCTACACCTTC	CSARVPAGSGYTF
NA	TRBJ2-7	16	TRBD1	TRBV7-9	TGTGCCAGCAGCCCCAAAGGACAGGGGCTTCTCTACGAGCAGTACTTC	CASSPKGQGLLYEQYF
once	TRBJ2-4	15	NA	TRBV5-6	TGTGCCAGCAGCTTGAGGGGTCTAGCCAAAAACATTCAGTACTTC	CASSLRGLAKNIQYF
few	TRBJ2-2	15	NA	TRBV24-1	TGTGCCACCAGTGATTTAACTAGTGGGACCGGGGAGCTGTTTTTT	CATSDLTSGTGELFF
NA	TRBJ1-1	16	NA	TRBV30	TGTGCCTGGAGTGTACTCGGGGGGAGGACGTACACTGAAGCTTTCTTT	CAWSVLGGRTYTEAFF
NA	TRBJ2-5	14	NA	TRBV6-1	TGTGCCAGCAGTGAAGCAGACAGGTCAGGGACCCAGTACTTC	CASSEADRSGTQYF
few	TRBJ2-2	15	NA	TRBV9	TGTGCCAGCAGCGTAGCTACGGAGAACACCGGGGAGCTGTTTTTT	CASSVATENTGELFF
few	TRBJ2-2	15	NA	TRBV5-1	TGCGCCAGCAGCTTGTACCATAGTTTGACCGGGGAGCTGTTTTTT	CASSLYHSLTGELFF
NA	TRBJ1-2	14	NA	TRBV19	TGTGCCAGTAGTACCATGGACGGGGCCTATGGCTACACCTTC	CASSTMDGAYGYTF
NA	TRBJ2-3	17	NA	TRBV7-9	TGTGCCAGCAGCTCTTCCCGGTGGGGGAAGCGGACAGATACGCAGTATTTT	CASSSSRWGKRTDTQYF
few	TRBJ1-1	15	TRBD1	TRBV7-8	TGTGCCAGCAGCCCCCGGGACAGGGGTGGAAGGGGAGCTTTCTTT	CASSPRDRGGRGAFF
few	TRBJ1-5	14	NA	TRBV20-1	TGCAGTGCCAGAGTAAGGGGACACAATCAGCCCCAGCATTTT	CSARVRGHNQPQHF
NA	TRBJ1-2	14	NA	TRBV6-1	TGTGCCAGCAGACCAGGTGGGGCTAACTATGGCTACACCTTC	CASRPGGANYGYTF
NA	TRBJ1-1	14	NA	TRBV25-1	TGTGCCAGCAGTGAACTCTGGGGCGACACTGAAGCTTTCTTT	CASSELWGDTEAFF
few	TRBJ2-1	15	TRBD2	TRBV6-1	TGTGCCAGCAGTCCTAGCGGGGGATTCAACAATGAGCAGTTCTTC	CASSPSGGFNNEQFF
few	TRBJ1-4	14	TRBD1	TRBV6-1	TGTGCCAGCAGGAGGACAGGGAGTAATGAAAAACTGTTTTTT	CASRRTGSNEKLFF
few	TRBJ2-7	17	TRBD1	TRBV5-1	TGCGCCAGCTCGGAGGCCGGGACAGGGGCCAGCAACTACGAGCAGTACTTC	CASSEAGTGASNYEQYF
many	TRBJ1-4	16	NA	TRBV28	TGTGCCAGCAGTTTGAGGTCCCGGGGGTTCGGGGAAAAACTGTTTTTT	CASSLRSRGFGEKLFF
NA	TRBJ2-7	15	TRBD1	TRBV5-1	TGCGCCAGCAGCTCTTACCGGGACAGGGTGGGCGAGCAGTACTTC	CASSSYRDRVGEQYF
few	TRBJ1-1	15	TRBD1	TRBV19	TGTGCCAGTAGTACCAGACAGGGGTATAACACTGAAGCTTTCTTT	CASSTRQGYNTEAFF
NA	TRBJ2-5	12	NA	TRBV18	TGTGCCAGCTCCCCAGATGTGAAGACCCAGTACTTC	CASSPDVKTQYF
many	TRBJ2-7	15	TRBD2	TRBV28	TGTGCTTCGAAGACCGGGACTAGCGGGATCTACGAGCAGTACTTC	CASKTGTSGIYEQYF
few	TRBJ2-1	18	TRBD2	TRBV12-3/TRBV12-4	TGTGCCAGCAAGCCTTATGCCCAGCGGGAGACCTCCTACAATGAGCAGTTCTTC	CASKPYAQRETSYNEQFF
few	TRBJ2-1	19	TRBD2	TRBV9	TGTGCCAGCAGCGCCCTAATGGGGGGAGGGGACTTCAAGTACAATGAGCAGTTCTTC	CASSALMGGGDFKYNEQFF
NA	TRBJ1-1	13	NA	TRBV11-2	TGTGCCAGCAGCTTAGGGGTAGGGGGTGAAGCTTTCTTT	CASSLGVGGEAFF
few	TRBJ2-1	14	NA	TRBV6-2/TRBV6-3	TGTGCCAGCAGTACTGTAAGGGAGGCCTGGGCCCAGTTCTTC	CASSTVREAWAQFF
NA	TRBJ1-1	14	TRBD1	TRBV12-3/TRBV12-4	TGTGCCAGCAGTGCGCGGGACAGGGGGACTGAAGCTTTCTTT	CASSARDRGTEAFF
NA	TRBJ2-3	15	NA	TRBV10-3	TGTGCCATCACCCGAGGGGGACACCTCACAGATACGCAGTATTTT	CAITRGGHLTDTQYF
few	TRBJ2-2	15	NA	TRBV29-1	TGCAGCGCCTCCACCGGGACAACGAACACCGGGGAGCTGTTTTTT	CSASTGTTNTGELFF
NA	TRBJ2-3	14	NA	TRBV7-2	TGCGCCAGCAGCCAAGAATATTCAACAGATACGCAGTATTTT	CASSQEYSTDTQYF
many	TRBJ2-2	15	NA	TRBV6-1	TGTGCCAGCAGGAAAGGTTTCGCGAACACCGGGGAGCTGTTTTTT	CASRKGFANTGELFF
NA	TRBJ1-3	15	NA	TRBV28	TGTGCCAGCAGCCAAACACCCTACTCTGGAAACACCATATATTTT	CASSQTPYSGNTIYF
few	TRBJ1-5	16	NA	TRBV6-1	TGTGCCAGCAGACGGTTTAGCAGATATAGCAATCAGCCCCAGCATTTT	CASRRFSRYSNQPQHF
NA	TRBJ2-5	14	NA	TRBV18	TGTGCCAGCTCACCATCACAGGGATTCGGGACCCAGTACTTC	CASSPSQGFGTQYF
NA	TRBJ1-2	14	NA	TRBV7-8	TGTGCCAGCAGCTTAGTCGCCGGGTTCTATGGCTACACCTTC	CASSLVAGFYGYTF
NA	TRBJ2-6	17	TRBD1	TRBV28	TGTGCCAGCAGTTTAAGACAGGGCTTCTCTGGGGCCAACGTCCTGACTTTC	CASSLRQGFSGANVLTF
NA	TRBJ1-1	17	TRBD1	TRBV9	TGTGCCAGCAGCGTAGACTTCGAGGGGGCTAGGGGCACTGAAGCTTTCTTT	CASSVDFEGARGTEAFF
NA	TRBJ1-6	14	NA	TRBV20-1	TGCAGTGCTAGCACAGGACAGCATAATTCACCCCTCCACTTT	CSASTGQHNSPLHF
NA	TRBJ1-1	13	TRBD1	TRBV6-4	TGTGCCAGCAAGGGACAGCTACAGGGAGAAGCTTTCTTT	CASKGQLQGEAFF
few	TRBJ2-7	15	TRBD2	TRBV5-1	TGCGCCAGCAGCTTGCGTGGGACTACGGAATACGAGCAGTACTTC	CASSLRGTTEYEQYF
few	TRBJ2-5	15	TRBD2	TRBV12-3/TRBV12-4	TGTGCCAGCAGTTACCCTAGCGGGAAGGGGGGGACCCAGTACTTC	CASSYPSGKGGTQYF
NA	TRBJ2-7	15	NA	TRBV3-1	TGTGCCAGCAGCCAAGGGGCTATGGGGAGGTTCGAGCAGTACTTC	CASSQGAMGRFEQYF